Detailed here is one T cell receptor beta chain. This clonotype was detected ten times or more. Its recognized antigen is unknown. Base qualities are missing; no much larger clone stands one base away. According to the germline V gene (reference sequence), CDR1 reads SEHNR and CDR2 reads FQNEAQ. Ends trimmed: V by 8 bases, J by 0 bases; bases unmatched to a gene: 5. CDR3 length: 15 amino acids, cysteine to phenylalanine. CDR3 DNA is the only sequence kept; it has 45 bases, read in frame from the first base. This specimen comes from a study of human T cells and chemical hapten exposure (dated by TCRdb to about 2021). For the wider study: For sensitization, 2% DPC in acetone was applied to a roughly 2 cm by roughly 2 cm area of upper inner arm skin. Blood samples were taken from patients before sensitization (week 0) and then at 2, 6 and about 24 weeks after DPC sensitization. The study tracked peripheral blood TCR repertoire changes in vivo during primary and secondary sensitization to the hapten diphenylcyclopropenone (DPC) in alopecia patients. Throughout the roughly 24-week study period, patients were also given weekly therapeutic DPC doses on the scalp. For TCR sequencing, blood came from 25 to 35 alopecia patients at anywhere from one to four time points (pre-sensitization, 2, 6 and 24 weeks). The libraries were sequenced as a pool, and the TCR yield per sample differed mostly because of small variations in library volumes within the pool. The patient cohort, mostly female, included alopecia areata with under or over 50% scalp involvement, alopecia totalis and alopecia universalis. Patch testing on the upper back used Finn chambers containing 0.01% DPC, with scoring done after 6 days according to International Contact Dermatitis Research Group standards.

Libraries were constructed by RACE. Sequencer: NextSeq 500. During library preparation, unique molecular identifiers were attached to individual cDNA molecules so that TCRs could be counted quantitatively and reproducibly. From each blood RNA sample, both TCR alpha and TCR beta chains were sequenced. The authors processed their data as follows. Samples had a median of approximately 93,000 TCRs, with a range from roughly 20,000 to 700,000. V, J and CDR3 annotation of the TCR reads was carried out using the Decombinator software suite. Every sample was subsampled to the same number of TCRs (28,000) for the PS versus PT1 abundance plots. TCRs were defined as expanded if absent before sensitization and observed at least eight times at the 2-week time point. In-frame beta chains were kept once TCRdb had trimmed the public reads at Q25 with fastp and called clones with MiXCR. Duplicate CDR3 protein sequences are folded into a single record with the most common DNA and genes. TCRdb, not the authors, supplied the V and J calls. A total of roughly 140,000 distinct CDR3 sequences appear in this sample, around 11% of them only once. The leading ten clones occupy about 1.3% of the sample.

The paper as a whole reports these results and caveats: No change with DPC sensitization was found in the number of TCRs above 1 in 1000 frequency, and no evidence of global repertoire structure alterations was found. Alopecia, a presumed autoimmune disease, was present in all patients, so the immune response of the patients might differ from that of healthy individuals. Significantly more large CDR3 similarity clusters were formed by expanded TCRs than by pre-sensitization or healthy control sets, consistent with antigen-driven responses. After repeated subsampling, changes were observed in the strength of the expansion versus patch-test correlation and in the threshold at which the correlation became significant. The number of PT1 expanded TCRs positively correlated with patch test score, significant at thresholds 8, 16 and 32 but not 4.

What the time point label conveys for this sample: patch test 2, 6 weeks after DPC sensitization. Reading the label with the study, this specimen's treatment or condition is: therapeutic diphenylcyclopropenone sensitization with weekly scalp DPC. At every patch-test visit, the blood draw took place before the patch test was put on. Patients were eligible if aged 18 to 70, diagnosed with alopecia and judged suitable for DPC therapy, and pregnant patients were excluded. Total RNA was extracted from unfractionated whole blood collected in Tempus Blood RNA tubes. The TCR was taken from a woman between 45 and 65 years old with alopecia areata. Some clones in this sample may be carry-over from other donors' samples. The chain was built from TRBV7-9 and TRBJ2-3, with TRBD2 matching 10 junction bases. The sample here was whole blood, taken in connection with sensitization to the hapten diphenylcyclopropenone (DPC). The CDR3 loop reads CASSSSGGSTDTQYF. The nucleotide sequence is TGTGCCAGCTCCTCTAGCGGGGGAAGCACAGATACGCAGTATTTT.